This TCR beta chain was observed in a study of cytomegalovirus exposure and HLA in healthy donors. Looking at the study overall: In an earlier analysis, 95 million to 130 million unique TCR beta sequences were found from some 200 million T cells. Within an early data release were roughly 90 million unique TCRs drawn from HLA-typed donors.

Trimming left V 2 bases short and J 1 base short, with 13 bases between. The CDR3 spans 16 residues. Per the germline V gene, CDR1 is KGHSH and CDR2 is LQKENI. A multiplex PCR was run with 60 Vbeta primers and 13 Jbeta primers. Assay: immunoSEQ multiplex PCR; the TCRdb copy retains only in-frame clones and omits some. This sample's table has about 160,000 clones. Study-wide results and caveats: The classifier, whose performance was assessed in both the original and validation cohorts, reportedly diagnosed cytomegalovirus status with high specificity and sensitivity.

About this clone itself: The antigen is undetermined.

This clonotype originated in a woman aged 55-69 years in good health and CMV-seronegative. Source material: PBMCs. The genes are TRBV18 and TRBJ2-3; D gene unclear. CDR3 residues: CASSPRLDAGTDTQYF. The CDR3 region has the DNA TGTGCCAGCTCACCAAGACTTGACGCCGGCACAGATACGCAGTATTTT.